This T cell receptor beta chain was sequenced for a study of T cells in Graves' hyperthyroidism and ophthalmopathy. General observations from the study: Ophthalmopathy was told apart from stable hyperthyroidism by a 13 V-J model.

It was 10 ml of fresh peripheral blood that supplied the PBMCs. Using RNA transcripts as the source, TCR beta CDR3 regions were amplified. The HTBI primer set was used in a first-round RT-PCR of the TCR CDR3. TCRdb re-derived calls from the multiplex PCR reads in MiXCR, one entry per CDR3 protein. The sample yields hundreds of thousands of distinct CDR3 sequences, roughly a third seen once. The V gene's germline CDR1 is SNHLY and CDR2 FYNNEI. This CDR3 contains 12 residues. The V gene lost 6 bases and the J gene lost 12 bases, with 14 bases spanning the gap. As to this clonotype: As yet, its antigen is unknown.

This chain links TRBV2 with TRBJ1-4; possible D gene TRBD1, 5 bases. This clonotype was sampled from a woman between 40 and 55 years old with Graves' hyperthyroidism. Sequencing was carried out using blood. The CDR3 sequence: CASSQGREELFF. The CDR3 DNA follows: TGTGCCAGCAGCCAGGGAAGAGAAGAACTGTTTTTT.